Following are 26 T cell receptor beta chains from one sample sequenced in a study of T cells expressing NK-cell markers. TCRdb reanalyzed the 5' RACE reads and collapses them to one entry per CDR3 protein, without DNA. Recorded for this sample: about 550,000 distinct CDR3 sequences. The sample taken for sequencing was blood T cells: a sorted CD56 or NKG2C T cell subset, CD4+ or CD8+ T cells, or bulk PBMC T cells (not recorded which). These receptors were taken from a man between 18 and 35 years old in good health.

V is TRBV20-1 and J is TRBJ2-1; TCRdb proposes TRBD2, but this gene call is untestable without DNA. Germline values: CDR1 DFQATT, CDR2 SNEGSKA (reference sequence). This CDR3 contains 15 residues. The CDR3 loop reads CSARDRRSGADEQFF.

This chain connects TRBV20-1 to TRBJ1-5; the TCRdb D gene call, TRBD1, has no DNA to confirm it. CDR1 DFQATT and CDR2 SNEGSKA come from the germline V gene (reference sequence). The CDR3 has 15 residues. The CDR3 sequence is CSAPQGRGSNQPQHF.

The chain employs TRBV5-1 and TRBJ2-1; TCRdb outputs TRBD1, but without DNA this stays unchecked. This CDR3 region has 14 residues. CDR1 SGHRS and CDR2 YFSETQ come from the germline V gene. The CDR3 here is CASSPGQGPDEQFF.

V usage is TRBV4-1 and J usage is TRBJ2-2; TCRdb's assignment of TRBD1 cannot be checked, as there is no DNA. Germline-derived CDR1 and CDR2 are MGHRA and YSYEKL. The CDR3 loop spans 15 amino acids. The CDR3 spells CASSQEGERTGELFF.

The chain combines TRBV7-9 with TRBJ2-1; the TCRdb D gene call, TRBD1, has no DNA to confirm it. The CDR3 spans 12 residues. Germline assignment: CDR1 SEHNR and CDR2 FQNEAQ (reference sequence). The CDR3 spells CASSWGPSAQFF.

The CDR3 sequence is CATDLSGTSTDTQYF. The V call is TRBV15, the J call TRBJ2-3; without DNA, the TCRdb call of TRBD2 cannot be checked. Germline-derived CDR1 and CDR2 are LNHNV and YYDKDF (reference sequence). The CDR3 contains 15 residues.

This CDR3 reads CASSAGTSKSTDTQYF. V is TRBV5-1 and J is TRBJ2-3; the D call of TRBD2 rests on TCRdb alone, since no DNA is present to check it. This CDR3 has 16 amino acids. The V gene's germline CDR1 is SGHRS and CDR2 YFSETQ.

Here the CDR3 reads CASSSRTGNSNQPQHF. The gene calls are TRBV19 and TRBJ1-5; TCRdb returns TRBD1, unconfirmable since there is no DNA. Germline V gene data show CDR1 as LNHDA and CDR2 as SQIVND (reference sequence). The CDR3 loop spans 16 amino acids.

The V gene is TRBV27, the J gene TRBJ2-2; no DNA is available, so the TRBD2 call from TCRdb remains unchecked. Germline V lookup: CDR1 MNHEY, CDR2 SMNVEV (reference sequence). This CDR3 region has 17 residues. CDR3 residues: CASSLFAGGTNTGELFF.

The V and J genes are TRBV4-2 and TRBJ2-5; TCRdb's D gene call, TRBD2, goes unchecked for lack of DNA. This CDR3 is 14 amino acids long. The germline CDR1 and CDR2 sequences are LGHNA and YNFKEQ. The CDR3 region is CATSDGTSGMTQYF.

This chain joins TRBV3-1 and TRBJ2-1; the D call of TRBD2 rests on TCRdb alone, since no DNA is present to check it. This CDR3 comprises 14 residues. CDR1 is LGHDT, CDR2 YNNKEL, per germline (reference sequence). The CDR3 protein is CASRTAGVYNEQFF.

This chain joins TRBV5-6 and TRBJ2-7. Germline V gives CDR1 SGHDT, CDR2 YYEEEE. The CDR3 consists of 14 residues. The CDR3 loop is CASSSSFDNYEQYF. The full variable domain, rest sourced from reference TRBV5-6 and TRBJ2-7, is DAGVTQSPTHLIKTRGQQVTLRCSPKSGHDTVSWYQQALGQGPQFIFQYYEEEERQRGNFPDRFSGHQFPNYSSELNVNALLLGDSALYLCASSSSFDNYEQYFGPGTRLTVT.

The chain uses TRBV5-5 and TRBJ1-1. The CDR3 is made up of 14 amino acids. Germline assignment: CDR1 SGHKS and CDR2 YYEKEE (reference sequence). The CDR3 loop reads CASSLLIMNTEAFF.

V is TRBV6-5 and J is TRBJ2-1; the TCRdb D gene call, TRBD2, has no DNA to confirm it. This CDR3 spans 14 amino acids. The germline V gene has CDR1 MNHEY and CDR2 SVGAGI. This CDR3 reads CASSYSSLDGIPFF.

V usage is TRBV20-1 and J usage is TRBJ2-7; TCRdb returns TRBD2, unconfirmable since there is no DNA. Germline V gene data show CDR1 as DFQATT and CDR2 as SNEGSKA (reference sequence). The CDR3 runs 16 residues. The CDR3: CSATDTLAGGIYEQYF.

CDR3 amino acids: CSASGVGIRQYF. The chain employs TRBV20-1 and TRBJ2-3. Germline CDR1 DFQATT, CDR2 SNEGSKA (reference sequence). CDR3 length: 12 residues.

The CDR3 here is CASSLDRPGWQETQYF. V is TRBV11-2 and J is TRBJ2-5; TCRdb outputs TRBD1, but without DNA this stays unchecked. CDR3 length equals 16 residues. Germline assignment: CDR1 SGHAT and CDR2 FQNNGV. The entire variable domain, with the rest obtained from reference TRBV11-2 and TRBJ2-5, is as follows: EAGVAQSPRYKIIEKRQSVAFWCNPISGHATLYWYQQILGQGPKLLIQFQNNGVVDDSQLPKDRFSAERLKGVDSTLKIQPAKLEDSAVYLCASSLDRPGWQETQYFGPGTRLLVL.

CDR3 loop: CASSQAVNTEAFF. This sequence joins TRBV4-2 and TRBJ1-1. Germline V gene lookup returns CDR1 LGHNA and CDR2 YNFKEQ. CDR3 length: 13 residues.

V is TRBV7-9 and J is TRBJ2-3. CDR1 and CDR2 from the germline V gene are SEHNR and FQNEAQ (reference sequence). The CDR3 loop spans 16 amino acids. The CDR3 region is CASSLNDNPHTDTQYF.

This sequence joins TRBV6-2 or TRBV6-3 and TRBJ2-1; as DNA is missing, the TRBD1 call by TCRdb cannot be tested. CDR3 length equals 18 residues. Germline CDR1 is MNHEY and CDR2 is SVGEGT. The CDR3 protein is CASSPTQFSGRTNNEQFF.

The CDR3 protein is CASTREFNQPQHF. The J gene is TRBJ1-5, the V gene TRBV12-3 or TRBV12-4; TCRdb reports TRBD1, a call that lacks DNA to check it against. This CDR3 is 13 amino acids long.

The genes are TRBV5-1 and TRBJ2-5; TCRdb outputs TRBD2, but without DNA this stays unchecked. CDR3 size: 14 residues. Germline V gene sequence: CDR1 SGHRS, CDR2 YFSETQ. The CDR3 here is CASSLGISEETQYF.

CDR3 sequence reads: CASTSRRREQYF. The chain has TRBV5-6 and TRBJ2-7; checking the TCRdb D call of TRBD1 is not possible without DNA. The CDR3 loop spans 12 amino acids. Germline CDR1 reads SGHDT; CDR2 reads YYEEEE.

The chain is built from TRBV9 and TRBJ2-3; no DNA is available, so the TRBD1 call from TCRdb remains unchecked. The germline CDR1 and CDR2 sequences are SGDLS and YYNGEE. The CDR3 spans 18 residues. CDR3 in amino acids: CASSVAIRTGLGTDTQYF. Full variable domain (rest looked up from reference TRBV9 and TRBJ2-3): DSGVTQTPKHLITATGQRVTLRCSPRSGDLSVYWYQQSLDQGLQFLIQYYNGEERAKGNILERFSAQQFPDLHSELNLSSLELGDSALYFCASSVAIRTGLGTDTQYFGPGTRLTVL.

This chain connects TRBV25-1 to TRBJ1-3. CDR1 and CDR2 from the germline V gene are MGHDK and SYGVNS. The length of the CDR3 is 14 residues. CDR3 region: CASSEWGSGNTIYF.

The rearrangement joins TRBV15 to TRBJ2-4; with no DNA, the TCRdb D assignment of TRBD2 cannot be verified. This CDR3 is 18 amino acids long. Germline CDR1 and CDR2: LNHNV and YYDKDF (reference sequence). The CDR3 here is CATSRVLPGAGGKNIQYF. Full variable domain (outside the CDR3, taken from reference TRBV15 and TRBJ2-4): DAMVIQNPRYQVTQFGKPVTLSCSQTLNHNVMYWYQQKSSQAPKLLFHYYDKDFNNEADTPDNFQSRRPNTSFCFLDIRSPGLGDTAMYLCATSRVLPGAGGKNIQYFGAGTRLSVL.